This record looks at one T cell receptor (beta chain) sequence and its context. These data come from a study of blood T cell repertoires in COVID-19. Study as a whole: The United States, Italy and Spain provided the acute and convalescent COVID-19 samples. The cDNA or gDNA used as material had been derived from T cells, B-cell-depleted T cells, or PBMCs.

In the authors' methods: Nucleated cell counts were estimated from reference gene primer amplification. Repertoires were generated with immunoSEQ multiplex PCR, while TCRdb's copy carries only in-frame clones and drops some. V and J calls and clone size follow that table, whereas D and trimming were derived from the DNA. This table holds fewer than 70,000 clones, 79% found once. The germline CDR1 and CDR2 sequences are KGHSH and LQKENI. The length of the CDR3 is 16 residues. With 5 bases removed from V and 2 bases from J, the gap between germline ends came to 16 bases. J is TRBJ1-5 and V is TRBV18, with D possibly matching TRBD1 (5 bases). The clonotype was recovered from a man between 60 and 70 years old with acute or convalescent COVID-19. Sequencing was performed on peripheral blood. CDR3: CASSLQDQPRNQPQHF. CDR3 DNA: TGTGCCAGCTCATTACAGGACCAGCCCCGCAATCAGCCCCAGCATTTT.